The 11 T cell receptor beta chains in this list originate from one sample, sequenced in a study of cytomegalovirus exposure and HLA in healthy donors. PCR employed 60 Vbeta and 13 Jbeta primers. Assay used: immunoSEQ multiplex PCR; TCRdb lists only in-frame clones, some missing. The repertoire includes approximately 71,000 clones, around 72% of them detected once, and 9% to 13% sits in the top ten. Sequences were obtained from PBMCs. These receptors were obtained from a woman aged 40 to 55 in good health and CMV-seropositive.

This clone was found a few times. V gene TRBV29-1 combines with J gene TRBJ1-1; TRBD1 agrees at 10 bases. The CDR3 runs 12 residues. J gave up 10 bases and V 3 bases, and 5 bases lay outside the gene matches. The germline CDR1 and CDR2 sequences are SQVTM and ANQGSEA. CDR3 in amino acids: CSVETDRGRAFF. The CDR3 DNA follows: TGCAGCGTTGAGACTGACAGGGGGCGAGCTTTCTTT.

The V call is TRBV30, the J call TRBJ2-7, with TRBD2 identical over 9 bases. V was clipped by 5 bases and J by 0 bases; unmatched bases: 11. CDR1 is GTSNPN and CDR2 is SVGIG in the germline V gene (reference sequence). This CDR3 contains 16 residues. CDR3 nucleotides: TGTGCCTGGGGAGCTAATAGCGGGGGCGGCTCCTACGAGCAGTACTTC. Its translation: CAWGANSGGGSYEQYF.

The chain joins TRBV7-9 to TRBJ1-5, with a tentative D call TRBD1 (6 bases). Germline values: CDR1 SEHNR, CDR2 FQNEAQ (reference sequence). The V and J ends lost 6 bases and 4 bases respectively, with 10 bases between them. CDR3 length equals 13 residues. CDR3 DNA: TGTGCCAGCAGTCCGACAGGTAATCAGCCCCAGCATTTT. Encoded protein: CASSPTGNQPQHF.

The CDR3 protein is CASSEAGGGANYGYTF. CDR3 in DNA: TGTGCCAGCAGTGAAGCGGGCGGGGGCGCTAACTATGGCTACACCTTC. The V gene is TRBV6-1, the J gene TRBJ1-2, with a tentative D call TRBD1 (6 bases). The length of the CDR3 is 16 residues. Germline assignment: CDR1 MNHNS and CDR2 SASEGT. The V end was cut by 0 bases, the J end by 0 bases, with 11 bases between.

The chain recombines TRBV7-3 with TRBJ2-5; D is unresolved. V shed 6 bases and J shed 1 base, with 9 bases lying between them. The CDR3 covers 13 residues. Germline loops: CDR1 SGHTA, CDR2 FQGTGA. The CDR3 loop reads CASSLQIQETQYF. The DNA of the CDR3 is TGTGCCAGCAGTCTCCAGATCCAAGAGACCCAGTACTTC.

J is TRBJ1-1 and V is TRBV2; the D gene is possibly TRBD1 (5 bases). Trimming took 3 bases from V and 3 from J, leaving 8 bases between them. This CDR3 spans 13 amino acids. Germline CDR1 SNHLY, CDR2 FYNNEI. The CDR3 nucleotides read TGTGCCAGCAGTGATGCAGGGCACACTGAAGCTTTCTTT. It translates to CASSDAGHTEAFF.

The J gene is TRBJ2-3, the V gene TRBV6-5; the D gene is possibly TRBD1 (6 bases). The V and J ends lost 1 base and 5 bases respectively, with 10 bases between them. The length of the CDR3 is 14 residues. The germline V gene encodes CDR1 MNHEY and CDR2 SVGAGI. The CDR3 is CASSYWTARDTQYF. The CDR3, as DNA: TGTGCCAGCAGTTACTGGACAGCGCGAGATACGCAGTATTTT.

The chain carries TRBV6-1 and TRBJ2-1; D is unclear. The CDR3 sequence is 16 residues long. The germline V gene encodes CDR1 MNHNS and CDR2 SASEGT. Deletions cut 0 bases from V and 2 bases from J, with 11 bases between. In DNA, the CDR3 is TGTGCCAGCAGTGAAGCGGCAGGTGTCCCCTACAATGAGCAGTTCTTC. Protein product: CASSEAAGVPYNEQFF.

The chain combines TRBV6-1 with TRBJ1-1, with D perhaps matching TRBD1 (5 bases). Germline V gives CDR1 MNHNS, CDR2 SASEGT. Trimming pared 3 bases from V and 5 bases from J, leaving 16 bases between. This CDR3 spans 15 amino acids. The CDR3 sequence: CASSDWQGAGTEAFF. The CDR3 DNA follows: TGTGCCAGCAGTGATTGGCAGGGCGCAGGGACTGAAGCTTTCTTT.

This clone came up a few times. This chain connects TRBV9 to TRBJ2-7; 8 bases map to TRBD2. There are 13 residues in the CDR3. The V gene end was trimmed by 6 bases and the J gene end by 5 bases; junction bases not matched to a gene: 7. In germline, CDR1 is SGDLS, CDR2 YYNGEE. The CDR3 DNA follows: TGTGCCAGCAACGGTCACGGGGGGGACGAGCAGTACTTC. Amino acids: CASNGHGGDEQYF.

The CDR3 DNA reads TGCGCCAGCAGCTTGGCAGGGATGAACACTGAAGCTTTCTTT. Translated: CASSLAGMNTEAFF. The chain uses TRBV5-1 and TRBJ1-1; TRBD1 is a possible D gene (5 bases). Germline V gene sequence: CDR1 SGHRS, CDR2 YFSETQ. This CDR3 contains 14 residues. V gave up 0 bases and J gave up 0 bases, with 6 bases separating them.